This T cell receptor (beta chain) was identified in a study of blood T cell repertoires in COVID-19. This CDR3 is built from 18 residues. Germline values: CDR1 MGHRA, CDR2 YSYEKL. Trimming took 0 bases from V and 8 from J; bases not matched to a gene: 16. Source study methods: Nucleated cell number was recorded as an estimate derived from reference gene primer amplification. TCRdb's copy holds only in-frame clones and misses some; the assay was immunoSEQ multiplex PCR. V, J and clone size reflect that table, while D and trimming were determined from the DNA. The sample lists 150,000 to 200,000 clones, around 84% occurring once.

The TCR originated in a young man with active or convalescent COVID-19. The sequencing sample was made of peripheral blood. The chain combines TRBV4-1 with TRBJ2-4, with 7 bases aligning to TRBD1. The CDR3 is CASSQDVAGPPQGDIQYF. The CDR3 coding sequence is TGCGCCAGCAGCCAAGATGTTGCAGGCCCGCCTCAGGGGGACATTCAGTACTTC.